This T cell receptor (beta chain) appears in the sequencing data of a study of CD4 and CD8 cells across lung adenocarcinoma regions. TCRdb reprocessed the PCR reads via MiXCR and lists one record per CDR3 protein. The repertoire holds 9,000 to 13,000 distinct CDR3 sequences, with roughly 53% as singletons. Germline CDR1 and CDR2: MNHNS and SASEGT. This CDR3 contains 16 residues. Donors had localized lung adenocarcinoma, a non-small cell lung cancer. This TCR was recovered from a male donor with lung adenocarcinoma. The CD4 and CD8 labels of this study may be unreliable. Sequencing was carried out using CD4+ T cells from the center of a lung tumor. The J gene is TRBJ2-1, the V gene TRBV6-1; D perhaps matches TRBD1 (7 bases). The end of the DNA aligns better with TRBJ2-5, so the J call may be wrong. The CDR3 is CASSLGGRGHSETQYF. CDR3 bases: TGTGCCAGCAGTCTGGGAGGTAGGGGGCATTCAGAGACCCAGTACTTC.